This TCR beta chain was sequenced in a study of vaccination effects on CD4 cells after COVID-19. Notes on the study in general: Of the vaccine-induced clones from healthy vaccinees, merely 1 of 255 recognized common cold coronaviruses as well.

Turning to this clone: Its antigen is unknown.

TCRdb's table, derived via immunoSEQ multiplex PCR, lists solely in-frame clones and lacks some. Among about 59,000 clones listed, about 78% were seen once. Germline CDR1 is SGHTA and CDR2 is FQGTGA. This CDR3 is built from 15 residues. Trimming removed 5 bases from V and 7 bases from J, with 17 bases in between. Ahead of sequencing, the ViraFEST assay grew antigen-specific CD4+ T cells using viral peptide pools. Culture proceeded for nine to ten days, and CD4+ T cells were then isolated. Two-dose vaccination with either BNT162b2 or mRNA-1273 was given to the participants. This TCR came from a human donor who received a COVID-19 vaccine. Source: CD4+ T cells from PBMCs cultured with HCoV-OC43 spike peptides, taken after COVID-19 vaccination. The subset was: HCoV-OC43 spike overlapping peptide pool stimulation. This chain connects TRBV7-3 to TRBJ2-2, with D tentatively TRBD2 (6 bases). CDR3 amino acids: CASSPTPAGGGELFF. CDR3 sequence (DNA): TGTGCCAGCAGCCCCACTCCCGCCGGGGGCGGGGAGCTGTTTTTT.